This T cell receptor beta chain was recorded in a study of human T cells and chemical hapten exposure. This CDR3 has 15 residues. The germline gives CDR1 GTSNPN, CDR2 SVGIG (reference sequence). Deletions cut 0 bases from V and 7 bases from J, with 16 bases between. TCRdb reprocessed the RACE reads via MiXCR and lists one record per CDR3 protein. The table records 55,000 to 85,000 distinct CDR3 sequences, about 9.4% of them present only once. The time point was: patch test 1, 2 weeks after DPC sensitization. Sample treatment: therapeutic diphenylcyclopropenone sensitization with weekly scalp DPC. The sample holds many counts of this clonotype.

Sequencing was performed on whole blood, taken in connection with sensitization to the hapten diphenylcyclopropenone (DPC). This receptor was obtained from a woman in her forties with alopecia areata. Some clones in this sample may be carry-over from other donors' samples. The rearrangement joins TRBV30 to TRBJ1-5; D not resolved. CDR3: CAWSVLVGIEQPQHF. CDR3 nucleotide sequence: TGTGCCTGGAGTGTACTCGTCGGGATAGAGCAGCCCCAGCATTTT.